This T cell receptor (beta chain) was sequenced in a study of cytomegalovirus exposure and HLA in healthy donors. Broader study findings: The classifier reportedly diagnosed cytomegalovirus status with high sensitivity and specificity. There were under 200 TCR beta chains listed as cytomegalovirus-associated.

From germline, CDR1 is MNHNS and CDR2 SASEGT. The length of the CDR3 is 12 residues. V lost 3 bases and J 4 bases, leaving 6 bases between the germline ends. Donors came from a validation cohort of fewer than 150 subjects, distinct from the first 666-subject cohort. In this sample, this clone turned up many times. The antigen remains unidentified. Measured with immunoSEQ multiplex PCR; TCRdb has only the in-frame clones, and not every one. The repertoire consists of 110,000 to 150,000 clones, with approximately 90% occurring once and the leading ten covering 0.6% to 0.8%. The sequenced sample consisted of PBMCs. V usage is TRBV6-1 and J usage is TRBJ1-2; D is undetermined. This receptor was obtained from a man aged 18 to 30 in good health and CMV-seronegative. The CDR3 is CASSETGYGYTF. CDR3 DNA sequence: TGTGCCAGCAGTGAGACTGGCTATGGCTACACCTTC.